One and the same sample provided the 24 T cell receptor beta chains below, sequenced in a study of monozygotic twins with inflammatory bowel disease. With the 5' RACE reads reprocessed, TCRdb shows one record per CDR3 protein and no DNA. The sample table includes some 400,000 distinct CDR3 sequences. Sequencing was done on a sample of blood. All receptors come from a human donor with ulcerative colitis or Crohn's disease, or a healthy co-twin of an affected twin (not recorded which).

V gene TRBV5-1 combines with J gene TRBJ2-1. The CDR3 length is 14 residues. In germline, CDR1 is SGHRS, CDR2 YFSETQ. CDR3 loop: CASSSGQLSNEQFF.

The chain has TRBV6-5 and TRBJ2-7; no DNA is available, so the TRBD1 call from TCRdb remains unchecked. This CDR3 has 14 amino acids. Looked up from germline, CDR1 is MNHEY and CDR2 is SVGAGI. The CDR3 region is CASSYTQGGYEQYF.

The rearrangement joins TRBV5-1 to TRBJ2-5; TCRdb's D call, TRBD2, is unchecked because there is no DNA. CDR1 is SGHRS, CDR2 YFSETQ, per germline. The CDR3 spans 15 residues. The CDR3 sequence is CASSFGLAGQETQYF.

This sequence joins TRBV5-6 and TRBJ2-4; the D call from TCRdb, TRBD1, cannot be confirmed without DNA. Germline V gene sequence: CDR1 SGHDT, CDR2 YYEEEE. CDR3 length equals 17 residues. The CDR3 reads CASNSWTGGFAKNIQYF. The full variable domain, completed using reference TRBV5-6 and TRBJ2-4, is DAGVTQSPTHLIKTRGQQVTLRCSPKSGHDTVSWYQQALGQGPQFIFQYYEEEERQRGNFPDRFSGHQFPNYSSELNVNALLLGDSALYLCASNSWTGGFAKNIQYFGAGTRLSVL.

The gene calls are TRBV3-1 and TRBJ2-2; TCRdb gives TRBD1 as the D gene, but with no DNA this cannot be confirmed. This CDR3 contains 15 residues. Per the germline V gene, CDR1 is LGHDT and CDR2 is YNNKEL (reference sequence). CDR3 sequence reads: CASSPNQGYTGELFF.

V is TRBV20-1 and J is TRBJ1-1. CDR1 and CDR2 (germline): DFQATT, SNEGSKA (reference sequence). The CDR3 contains 12 residues. This CDR3 is CSARDWTRGAFF.

The J gene is TRBJ2-1, the V gene TRBV6-4; the D gene TCRdb calls, TRBD2, cannot be checked with no DNA. Germline CDR1 MRHNA, CDR2 SNTAGT. The length of the CDR3 is 16 residues. CDR3 region: CASSPMGLAGVSEQFF.

J is TRBJ2-3 and V is TRBV20-1; TCRdb proposes TRBD1, but this gene call is untestable without DNA. CDR1 DFQATT and CDR2 SNEGSKA come from the germline V gene (reference sequence). CDR3 length: 15 residues. The CDR3 sequence is CSAGPGQGLTDTQYF.

The chain uses TRBV29-1 and TRBJ2-7; checking the TCRdb D call of TRBD1 is not possible without DNA. Germline lookup yields CDR1 SQVTM and CDR2 ANQGSEA. The CDR3 length is 15 residues. This CDR3 reads CSVEAQGDRGHEQYF.

This chain links TRBV9 with TRBJ2-1; with no DNA, the TCRdb D assignment of TRBD2 cannot be verified. Germline-derived CDR1 and CDR2 are SGDLS and YYNGEE. The CDR3 runs to 17 residues. The CDR3 region is CASSPPLPSGRAKEQFF.

The chain couples TRBV14 to TRBJ1-1; TCRdb gives TRBD1 as the D gene, but with no DNA this cannot be confirmed. CDR3 length equals 16 residues. The germline CDR1 and CDR2 sequences are SGHDN and FVKESK. CDR3 region: CASGQRMGGQGTEAFF.

This rearrangement joins TRBV18 to TRBJ1-1; as DNA is missing, the TRBD1 call by TCRdb cannot be tested. The CDR3 runs 16 residues. In germline, CDR1 is KGHSH, CDR2 LQKENI. This CDR3 reads CASSQTSGTIDTEAFF. Looking up the rest from reference TRBV18 and TRBJ1-1 gives the full variable domain: NAGVMQNPRHLVRRRGQEARLRCSPMKGHSHVYWYRQLPEEGLKFMVYLQKENIIDESGMPKERFSAEFPKEGPSILRIQQVVRGDSAAYFCASSQTSGTIDTEAFFGQGTRLTVV.

This chain joins TRBV28 and TRBJ1-1. Germline V gene data show CDR1 as MDHEN and CDR2 as SYDVKM. The CDR3 runs to 15 residues. Here the CDR3 reads CASGQGGAGTPEAFF.

The chain carries TRBV5-1 and TRBJ1-4; checking the TCRdb D call of TRBD1 is not possible without DNA. The germline CDR1 and CDR2 sequences are SGHRS and YFSETQ. CDR3 length: 15 residues. This chain's CDR3 is CASSLAGDRIEKLFF.

The chain combines TRBV5-5 with TRBJ1-2; there is no DNA to check the TCRdb D call of TRBD1. The CDR3 length is 16 residues. Per the germline V gene, CDR1 is SGHKS and CDR2 is YYEKEE (reference sequence). CDR3 protein: CASSRLTGQADVGYTF. The whole variable domain, remainder taken from reference TRBV5-5 and TRBJ1-2, is DAGVTQSPTHLIKTRGQQVTLRCSPISGHKSVSWYQQVLGQGPQFIFQYYEKEERGRGNFPDRFSARQFPNYSSELNVNALLLGDSALYLCASSRLTGQADVGYTFGSGTRLTVV.

The rearrangement joins TRBV7-9 to TRBJ1-1; TCRdb calls TRBD1, which cannot be checked without DNA. Per germline, CDR1 SEHNR and CDR2 FQNEAQ (reference sequence). This CDR3 has 14 amino acids. CDR3: CASRLGGMNTEAFF.

The gene calls are TRBV7-2 and TRBJ2-1. Per germline, CDR1 SGHTA and CDR2 FQGNSA. The CDR3 covers 16 residues. Here the CDR3 reads CASSLVSGQVGNEQFF.

The J gene is TRBJ2-7, the V gene TRBV20-1; TCRdb lists TRBD1, though no DNA is available to test this call. CDR3 length equals 11 residues. The germline gives CDR1 DFQATT, CDR2 SNEGSKA (reference sequence). The chain's CDR3 is CSARTGYEQYF.

The J gene is TRBJ1-6, the V gene TRBV20-1; without DNA, the TCRdb call of TRBD1 cannot be checked. The germline V gene has CDR1 DFQATT and CDR2 SNEGSKA (reference sequence). This CDR3 spans 14 amino acids. The CDR3 sequence: CSASRGGETSPLHF.

The J gene is TRBJ2-1, the V gene TRBV6-5. This CDR3 has 16 residues. In germline, CDR1 is MNHEY, CDR2 SVGAGI. The CDR3: CASSYSYESGYNEQFF.

CDR3 sequence reads: CASSQDEALPYEQYF. J is TRBJ2-7 and V is TRBV14; TCRdb indicates TRBD2, and absent DNA this call remains unverified. Germline CDR1 is SGHDN and CDR2 is FVKESK. The CDR3 runs to 15 residues.

This rearrangement joins TRBV20-1 to TRBJ2-5. The CDR3 has 12 residues. CDR1 and CDR2 (germline): DFQATT, SNEGSKA (reference sequence). CDR3 sequence reads: CSARLGKETQYF.

The chain recombines TRBV7-3 with TRBJ1-1. The CDR3 length is 14 residues. Germline CDR1 SGHTA, CDR2 FQGTGA. The CDR3 loop is CASSFTPQNTEAFF. Complete variable domain (other parts from reference TRBV7-3 and TRBJ1-1): GAGVSQTPSNKVTEKGKYVELRCDPISGHTALYWYRQSLGQGPEFLIYFQGTGAADDSGLPNDRFFAVRPEGSVSTLKIQRTERGDSAVYLCASSFTPQNTEAFFGQGTRLTVV.

The V gene is TRBV15, the J gene TRBJ2-2; TCRdb's assignment of TRBD1 cannot be checked, as there is no DNA. Germline CDR1 is LNHNV and CDR2 is YYDKDF (reference sequence). CDR3 size: 16 residues. The CDR3 loop reads CATSVTGASNTGELFF.